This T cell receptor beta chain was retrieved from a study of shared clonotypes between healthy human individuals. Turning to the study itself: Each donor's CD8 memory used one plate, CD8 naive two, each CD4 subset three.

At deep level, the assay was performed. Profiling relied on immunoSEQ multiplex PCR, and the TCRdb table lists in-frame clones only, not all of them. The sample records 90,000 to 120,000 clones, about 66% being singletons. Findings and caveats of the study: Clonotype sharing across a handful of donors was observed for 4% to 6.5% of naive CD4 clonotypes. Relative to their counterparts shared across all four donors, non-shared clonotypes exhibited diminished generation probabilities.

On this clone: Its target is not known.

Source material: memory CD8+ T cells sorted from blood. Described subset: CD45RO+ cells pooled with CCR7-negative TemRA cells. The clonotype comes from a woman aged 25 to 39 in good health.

The CDR3 DNA follows: TGTGCCAGCAGCTTACAGGGGTCCTATGGCTACACCTTC. Its translation is CASSLQGSYGYTF. The chain combines TRBV5-8 with TRBJ1-2, with TRBD1 matching 7 bases. The trim removed 2 bases at V and 4 bases at J, leaving 2 bases unmatched. The germline V gene has CDR1 SGHTS and CDR2 YDEGEE. The CDR3 totals 13 residues.